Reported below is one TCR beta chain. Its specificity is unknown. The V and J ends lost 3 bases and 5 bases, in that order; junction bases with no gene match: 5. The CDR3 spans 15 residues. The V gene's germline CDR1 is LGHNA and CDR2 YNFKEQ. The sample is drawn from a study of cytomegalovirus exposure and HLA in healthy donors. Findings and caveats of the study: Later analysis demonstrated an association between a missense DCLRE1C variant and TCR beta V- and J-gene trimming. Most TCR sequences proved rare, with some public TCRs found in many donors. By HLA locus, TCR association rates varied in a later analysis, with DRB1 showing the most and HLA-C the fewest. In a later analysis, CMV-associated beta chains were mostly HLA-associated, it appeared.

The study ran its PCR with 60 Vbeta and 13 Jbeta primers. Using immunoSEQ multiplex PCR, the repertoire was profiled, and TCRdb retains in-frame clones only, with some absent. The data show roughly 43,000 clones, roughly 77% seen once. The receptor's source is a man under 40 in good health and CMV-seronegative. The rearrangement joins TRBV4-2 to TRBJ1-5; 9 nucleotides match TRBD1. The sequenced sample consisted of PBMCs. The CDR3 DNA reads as TGTGCCAGCAGCCAGTCGGACAGGGGTTATCAGCCCCAGCATTTT. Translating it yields CASSQSDRGYQPQHF.